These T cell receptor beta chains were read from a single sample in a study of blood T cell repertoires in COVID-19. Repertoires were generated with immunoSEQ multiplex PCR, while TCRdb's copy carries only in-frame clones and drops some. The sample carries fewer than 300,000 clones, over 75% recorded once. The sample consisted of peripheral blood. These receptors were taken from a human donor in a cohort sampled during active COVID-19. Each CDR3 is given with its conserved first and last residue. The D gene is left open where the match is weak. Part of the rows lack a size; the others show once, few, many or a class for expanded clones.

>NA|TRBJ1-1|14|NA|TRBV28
TGTGCCAGCAGGTTGGGCTCCTGGGACACTGAAGCTTTCTTT
CASRLGSWDTEAFF
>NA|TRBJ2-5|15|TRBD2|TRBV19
TGTGCCAGTACTCCAGCGGGAGGGCTACAAGAGACCCAGTACTTC
CASTPAGGLQETQYF
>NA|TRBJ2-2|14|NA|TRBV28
TGTGCCAGCAGTTTAGACAGGAGAAGAGGGGAGCTGTTTTTT
CASSLDRRRGELFF
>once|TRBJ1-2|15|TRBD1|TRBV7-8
TGTGCCAGCAGCCCTAGACAGGGATCAGACTATGGCTACACCTTC
CASSPRQGSDYGYTF
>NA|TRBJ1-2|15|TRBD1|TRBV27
TGTGCCAGCAGTAGAACTCCGGGACAGGCCTATGGCTACACCTTC
CASSRTPGQAYGYTF
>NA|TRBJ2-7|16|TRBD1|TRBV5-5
TGTGCCAGCAGCTCGCCTTCGTGGGGACAGGCCGGCGAGCAGTACTTC
CASSSPSWGQAGEQYF
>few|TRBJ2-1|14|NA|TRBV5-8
TGTGCCAGCAGCTTGGACAGGTGGTACAATGAGCAGTTCTTC
CASSLDRWYNEQFF
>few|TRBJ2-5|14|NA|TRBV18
TGTGCCAGCTCCCTGGGGGCTACTCAAGAGACCCAGTACTTC
CASSLGATQETQYF
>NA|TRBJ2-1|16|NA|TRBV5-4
TGTGCCAGCAGCTTGGCCGGAACAGACTCCTACAATGAGCAGTTCTTC
CASSLAGTDSYNEQFF
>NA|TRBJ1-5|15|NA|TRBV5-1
TGCGCCAGCAGCTTGGACGGGGGAGGCAATCAGCCCCAGCATTTT
CASSLDGGGNQPQHF
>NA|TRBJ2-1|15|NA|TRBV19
TGTGTCAGTAGTATCTTCCTCTTCGCCTACAATGAGCAGTTCTTC
CVSSIFLFAYNEQFF
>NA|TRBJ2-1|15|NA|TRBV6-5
TGTGCCAGCAGTAGAGGTACAGGGCCTTACAATGAGCAGTTCTTC
CASSRGTGPYNEQFF
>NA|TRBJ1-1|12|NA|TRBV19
TGTGCCAGTAGCCCTAACACAGCAGAAGCTTTCTTT
CASSPNTAEAFF
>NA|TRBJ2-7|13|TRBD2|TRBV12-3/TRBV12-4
TGTGCCACCAAAACCGGGACTAGCGATATGCAGTACTTC
CATKTGTSDMQYF
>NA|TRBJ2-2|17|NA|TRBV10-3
TGTGCCATCAGTGGGGGGGGGCCCCCGGATAACACCGGGGAGCTGTTTTTT
CAISGGGPPDNTGELFF
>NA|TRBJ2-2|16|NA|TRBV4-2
TGTGCCAGCAGCCAAGTCAGTAGCGTCTACACCGGGGAGCTGTTTTTT
CASSQVSSVYTGELFF
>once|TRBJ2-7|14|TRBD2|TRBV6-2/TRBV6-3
TGTGCCAGCAGCTCCCTAGCGGGAGTTTACGAGCAGTACTTC
CASSSLAGVYEQYF
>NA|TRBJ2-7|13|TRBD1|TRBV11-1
TGTGCCAGCAGCTTAGACAGGGGGCGCGAGCAGTACTTC
CASSLDRGREQYF
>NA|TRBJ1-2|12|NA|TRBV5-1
TGCGCCAGCAGTTCTACTCATGGTGGCTACACCTTC
CASSSTHGGYTF
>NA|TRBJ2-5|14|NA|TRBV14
TGTGCCAGCAGCCAAGACTCTTCAGTAGAGACCCAGTACTTC
CASSQDSSVETQYF
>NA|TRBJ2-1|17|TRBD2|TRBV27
TGTGCCAGCAGTTTCAACGTACTAGCGGGAGCCTACAATGAGCAGTTCTTC
CASSFNVLAGAYNEQFF
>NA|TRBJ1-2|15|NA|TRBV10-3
TGTGCCATCAGTGAAGGGGCGTCTTCTAACTATGGCTACACCTTC
CAISEGASSNYGYTF
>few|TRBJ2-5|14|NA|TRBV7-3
TGTGCCAGCAGCTTAACTCCCCAGGGGGAGACCCAGTACTTC
CASSLTPQGETQYF
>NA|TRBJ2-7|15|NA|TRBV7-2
TGTGCCAGCAGCTTAGATCGTTGGGCAGGGGACGAGCAGTACTTC
CASSLDRWAGDEQYF
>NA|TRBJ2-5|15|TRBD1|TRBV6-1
TGTGCCAGCAGTGAAGAGGGACAGGGGGGAGAGACCCAGTACTTC
CASSEEGQGGETQYF
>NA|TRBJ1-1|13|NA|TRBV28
TGTGCCAGCAGGTGGCAGACACACACTGAAGCTTTCTTT
CASRWQTHTEAFF
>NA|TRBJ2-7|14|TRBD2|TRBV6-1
TGTGCCAGCAGTGAGCGGGGGGCTACTTACGAGCAGTACTTC
CASSERGATYEQYF
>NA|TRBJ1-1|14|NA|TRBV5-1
TGCGCCAGCAGCTTAGGGGTTGGGAACACTGAAGCTTTCTTT
CASSLGVGNTEAFF
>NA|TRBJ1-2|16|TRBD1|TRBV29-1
TGCAGCGTTGGCGAGTGGGGCAGGGGGACTAACTATGGCTACACCTTC
CSVGEWGRGTNYGYTF
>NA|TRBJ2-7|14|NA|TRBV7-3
TGTGCCAGCAGCTTAACGCAGGGTCGCTACGAGCAGTACTTC
CASSLTQGRYEQYF